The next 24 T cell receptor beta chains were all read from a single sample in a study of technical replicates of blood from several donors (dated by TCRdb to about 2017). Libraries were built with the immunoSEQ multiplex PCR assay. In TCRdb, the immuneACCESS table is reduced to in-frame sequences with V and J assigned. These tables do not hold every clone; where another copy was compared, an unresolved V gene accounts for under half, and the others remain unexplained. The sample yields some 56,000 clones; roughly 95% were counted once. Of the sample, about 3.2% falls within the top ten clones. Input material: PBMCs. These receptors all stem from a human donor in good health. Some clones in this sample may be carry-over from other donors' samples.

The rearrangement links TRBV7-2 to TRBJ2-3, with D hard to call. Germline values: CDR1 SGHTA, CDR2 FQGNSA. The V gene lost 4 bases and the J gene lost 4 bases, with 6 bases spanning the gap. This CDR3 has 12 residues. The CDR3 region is CASSSIPDTQYF. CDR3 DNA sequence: TGTGCCAGCAGCTCCATTCCAGATACGCAGTATTTT.

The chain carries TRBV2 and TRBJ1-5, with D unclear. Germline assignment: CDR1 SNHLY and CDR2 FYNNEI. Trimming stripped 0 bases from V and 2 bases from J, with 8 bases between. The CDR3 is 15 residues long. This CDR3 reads CASSEAGRGNQPQHF. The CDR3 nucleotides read TGTGCCAGCAGTGAAGCAGGGCGGGGCAATCAGCCCCAGCATTTT.

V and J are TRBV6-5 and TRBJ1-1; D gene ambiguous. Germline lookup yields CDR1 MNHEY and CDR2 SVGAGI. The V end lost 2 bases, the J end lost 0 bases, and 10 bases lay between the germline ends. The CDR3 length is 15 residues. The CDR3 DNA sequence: TGTGCCAGCAGTTACCGGGGTCAGGTGAACACTGAAGCTTTCTTT. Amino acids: CASSYRGQVNTEAFF.

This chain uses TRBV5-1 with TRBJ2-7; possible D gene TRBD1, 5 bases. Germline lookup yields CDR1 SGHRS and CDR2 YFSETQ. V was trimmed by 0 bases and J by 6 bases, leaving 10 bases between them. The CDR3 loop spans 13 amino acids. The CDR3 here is CASSLATGGEQYF. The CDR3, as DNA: TGCGCCAGCAGCTTGGCTACAGGCGGCGAGCAGTACTTC.

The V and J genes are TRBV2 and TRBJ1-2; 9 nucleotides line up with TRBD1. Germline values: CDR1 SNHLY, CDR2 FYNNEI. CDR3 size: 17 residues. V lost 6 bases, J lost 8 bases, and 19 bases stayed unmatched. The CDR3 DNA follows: TGTGCCAGCAGCGACCCTATACCCGCCGGGACAGGGAAAGGCTACACCTTC. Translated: CASSDPIPAGTGKGYTF. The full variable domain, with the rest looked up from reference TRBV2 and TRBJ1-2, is EPEVTQTPSHQVTQMGQEVILRCVPISNHLYFYWYRQILGQKVEFLVSFYNNEISEKSEIFDDQFSVERPDGSNFTLKIRSTKLEDSAMYFCASSDPIPAGTGKGYTFGSGTRLTVV.

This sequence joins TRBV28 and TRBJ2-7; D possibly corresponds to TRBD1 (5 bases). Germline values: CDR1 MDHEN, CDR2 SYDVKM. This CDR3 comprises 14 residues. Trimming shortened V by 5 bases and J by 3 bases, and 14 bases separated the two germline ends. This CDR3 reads CASSNDDSRYEQYF. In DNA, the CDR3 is TGTGCCAGCAGTAATGACGACAGCCGCTACGAGCAGTACTTC.

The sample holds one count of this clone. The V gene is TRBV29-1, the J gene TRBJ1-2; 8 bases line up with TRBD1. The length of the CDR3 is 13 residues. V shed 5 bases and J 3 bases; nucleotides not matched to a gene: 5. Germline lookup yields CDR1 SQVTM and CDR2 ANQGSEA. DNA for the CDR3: TGCAGCGTTTTCCAGGGGGCTTACTATGGCTACACCTTC. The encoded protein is CSVFQGAYYGYTF.

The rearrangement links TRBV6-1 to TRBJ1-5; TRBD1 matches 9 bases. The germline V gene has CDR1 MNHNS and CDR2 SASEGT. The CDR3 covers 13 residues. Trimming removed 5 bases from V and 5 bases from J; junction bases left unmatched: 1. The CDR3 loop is CASSRDRDQPQHF. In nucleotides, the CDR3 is TGTGCCAGCAGTCGGGACAGGGATCAGCCCCAGCATTTT.

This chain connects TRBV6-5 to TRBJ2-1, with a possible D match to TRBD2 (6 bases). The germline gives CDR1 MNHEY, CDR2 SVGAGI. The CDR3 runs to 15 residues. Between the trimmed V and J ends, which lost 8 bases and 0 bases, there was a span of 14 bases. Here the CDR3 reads CASHLGGGSYNEQFF. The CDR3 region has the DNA TGTGCCAGCCATTTGGGGGGAGGCTCCTACAATGAGCAGTTCTTC.

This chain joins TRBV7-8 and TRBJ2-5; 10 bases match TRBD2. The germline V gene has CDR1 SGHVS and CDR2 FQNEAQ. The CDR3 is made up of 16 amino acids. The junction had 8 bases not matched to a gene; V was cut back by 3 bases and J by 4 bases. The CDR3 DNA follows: TGTGCCAGCAGCTTCGAAAGACTAGCGGGCCGAGAGACCCAGTACTTC. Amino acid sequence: CASSFERLAGRETQYF.

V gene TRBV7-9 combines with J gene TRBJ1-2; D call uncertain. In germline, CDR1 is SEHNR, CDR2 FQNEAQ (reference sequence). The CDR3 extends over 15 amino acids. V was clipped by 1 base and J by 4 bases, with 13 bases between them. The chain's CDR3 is CASSLVSEGVYGYTF. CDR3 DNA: TGTGCCAGCAGCTTAGTGAGCGAGGGAGTCTATGGCTACACCTTC.

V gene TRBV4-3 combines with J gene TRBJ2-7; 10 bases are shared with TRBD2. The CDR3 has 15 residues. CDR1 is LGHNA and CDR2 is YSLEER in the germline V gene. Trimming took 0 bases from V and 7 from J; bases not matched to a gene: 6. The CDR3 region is CASSQDRLAGVEQYF. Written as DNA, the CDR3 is TGCGCCAGCAGCCAAGATCGGCTAGCGGGAGTTGAGCAGTACTTC.

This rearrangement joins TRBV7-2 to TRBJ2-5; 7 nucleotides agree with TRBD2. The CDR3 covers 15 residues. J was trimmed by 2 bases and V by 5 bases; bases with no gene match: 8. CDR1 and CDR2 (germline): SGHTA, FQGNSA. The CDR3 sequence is CASSPRWGGQETQYF. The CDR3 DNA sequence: TGTGCCAGCAGCCCCCGGTGGGGGGGGCAAGAGACCCAGTACTTC.

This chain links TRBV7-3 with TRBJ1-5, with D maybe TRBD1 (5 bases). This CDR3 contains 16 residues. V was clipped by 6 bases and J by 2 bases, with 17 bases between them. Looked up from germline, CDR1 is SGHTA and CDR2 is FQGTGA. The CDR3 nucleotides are TGTGCCAGCAGTTTCCGTGGGTGGGGCTGCAATCAGCCCCAGCATTTT. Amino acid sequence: CASSFRGWGCNQPQHF.

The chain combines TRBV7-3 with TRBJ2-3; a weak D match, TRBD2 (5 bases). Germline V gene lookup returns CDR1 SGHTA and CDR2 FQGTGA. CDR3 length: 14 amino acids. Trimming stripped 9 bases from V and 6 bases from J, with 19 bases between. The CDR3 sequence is CARNRTEVGDTQYF. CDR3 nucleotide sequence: TGTGCCAGGAACCGGACTGAGGTTGGGGATACGCAGTATTTT.

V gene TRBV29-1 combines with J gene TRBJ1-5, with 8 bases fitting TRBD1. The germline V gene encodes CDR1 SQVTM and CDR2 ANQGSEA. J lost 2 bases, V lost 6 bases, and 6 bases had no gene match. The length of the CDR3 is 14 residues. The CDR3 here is CSVKTGEGNQPQHF. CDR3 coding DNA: TGCAGCGTCAAGACAGGGGAGGGCAATCAGCCCCAGCATTTT. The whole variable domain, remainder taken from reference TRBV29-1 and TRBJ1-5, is SAVISQKPSRDICQRGTSLTIQCQVDSQVTMMFWYRQQPGQSLTLIATANQGSEATYESGFVIDKFPISRPNLTFSTLTVSNMSPEDSSIYLCSVKTGEGNQPQHFGDGTRLSIL.

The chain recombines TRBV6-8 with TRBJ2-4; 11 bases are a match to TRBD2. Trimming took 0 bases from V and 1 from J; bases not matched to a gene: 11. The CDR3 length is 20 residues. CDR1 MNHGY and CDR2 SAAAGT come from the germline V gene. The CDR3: CASSYSPYSGREVAKNIQYF. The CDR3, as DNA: TGTGCCAGCAGTTACTCGCCATATAGCGGGAGGGAGGTGGCCAAAAACATTCAGTACTTC.

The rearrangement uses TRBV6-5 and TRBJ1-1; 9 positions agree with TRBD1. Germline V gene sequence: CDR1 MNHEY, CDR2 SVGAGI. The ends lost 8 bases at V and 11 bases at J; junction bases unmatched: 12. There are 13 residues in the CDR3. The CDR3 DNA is TGTGCCAGCTGCCGAGGACAGGGGAGTTGGGCTTTCTTT. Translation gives CASCRGQGSWAFF.

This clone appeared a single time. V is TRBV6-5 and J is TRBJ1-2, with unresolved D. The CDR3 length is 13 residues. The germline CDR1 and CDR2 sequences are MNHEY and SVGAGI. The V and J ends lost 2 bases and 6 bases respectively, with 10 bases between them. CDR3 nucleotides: TGTGCCAGCAGTTACCAAGGGAGAGATGGCTACACCTTC. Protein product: CASSYQGRDGYTF.

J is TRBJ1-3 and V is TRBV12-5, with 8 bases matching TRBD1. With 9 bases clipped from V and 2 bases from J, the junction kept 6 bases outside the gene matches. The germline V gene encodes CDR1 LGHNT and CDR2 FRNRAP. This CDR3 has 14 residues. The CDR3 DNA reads TGTGCTAGCACCCAGGGGGCAACTGGAAACACCATATATTTT. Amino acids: CASTQGATGNTIYF.

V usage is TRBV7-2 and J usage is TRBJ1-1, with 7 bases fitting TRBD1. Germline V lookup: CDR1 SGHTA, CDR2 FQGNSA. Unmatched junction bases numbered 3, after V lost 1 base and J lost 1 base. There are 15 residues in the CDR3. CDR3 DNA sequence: TGTGCCAGCAGCTTAGACCGGACAGGGAACACTGAAGCTTTCTTT. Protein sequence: CASSLDRTGNTEAFF.

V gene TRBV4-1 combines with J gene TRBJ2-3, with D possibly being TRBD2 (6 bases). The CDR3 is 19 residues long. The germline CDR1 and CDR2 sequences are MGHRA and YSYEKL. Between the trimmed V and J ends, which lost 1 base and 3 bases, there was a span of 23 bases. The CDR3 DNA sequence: TGCGCCAGCAGCCAAGTTGGGTCGGGAGTCTCAGCCGGGACAGATACGCAGTATTTT. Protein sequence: CASSQVGSGVSAGTDTQYF.

The CDR3 reads CASSATGFEKLFF. As DNA, the CDR3 is TGTGCCAGCAGTGCGACAGGGTTTGAAAAACTGTTTTTT. This rearrangement joins TRBV2 to TRBJ1-4; 7 positions agree with TRBD1. The CDR3 is made up of 13 amino acids. J lost 7 bases, V lost 4 bases, and 3 bases had no gene match. Germline values: CDR1 SNHLY, CDR2 FYNNEI.

CDR3 nucleotide sequence: TGTGCCAGCAGCTTTTATCCGGGGGAGACCCAGTACTTC. Amino acid sequence: CASSFYPGETQYF. The chain combines TRBV5-6 with TRBJ2-5, with D perhaps matching TRBD2 (5 bases). The V gene's germline CDR1 is SGHDT and CDR2 YYEEEE. The CDR3 spans 13 residues. V was shortened by 2 bases and J by 5 bases, with 10 bases between the two germline ends.